One TCR beta chain is described in this entry. Its antigen is not identified. The data belong to a study of shared clonotypes between healthy human individuals. The study's findings and limits: The expectation was that sequencing depth would affect clonotype sharing among donors. Sampling was confined to blood; repertoires within tissues likely differ.

Sequencing was performed with immunoSEQ multiplex PCR; in TCRdb, only in-frame clones are kept and a portion is missing. In the table there are over 400,000 clones, approximately 78% of which are singletons. The CDR3 length is 15 residues. Germline V CDR1 and CDR2: SGHDN, FVKESK. Trimming at V came to 7 bases and at J to 5 bases, leaving 8 bases not matched to a gene. The chain is built from TRBV14 and TRBJ2-1, with TRBD1 matching over 10 bases. The sequence derives from a woman aged 40-49 years in good health. Some clones in this sample may be carry-over from other donors' samples. Sequencing was performed on PBMCs. This CDR3 reads CASKTRTGGNNEQFF. The CDR3 coding sequence is TGTGCCAGCAAGACTCGGACAGGGGGTAACAATGAGCAGTTCTTC. Full variable domain (remainder filled in from reference TRBV14 and TRBJ2-1): EAGVTQFPSHSVIEKGQTVTLRCDPISGHDNLYWYRRVMGKEIKFLLHFVKESKQDESGMPNNRFLAERTGGTYSTLKVQPAELEDSGVYFCASKTRTGGNNEQFFGPGTRLTVL.